These T cell receptor beta chains were read from a single sample in a study of siplizumab effects on memory and regulatory T cells. Profiled with immunoSEQ multiplex PCR; TCRdb holds only in-frame clones, not every one. This repertoire shows approximately 100,000 clones, just over 90% found once; its top ten account for over 0.15%. Sequenced: non-Treg CD4+ T cells sorted from blood. These receptors were obtained from a human donor in good health. CDR3s leave out the opening cysteine and the closing phenylalanine or tryptophan.

TRBJ1-1,TRBV5-4,ASSHRGAPEAF
TRBJ1-2,TRBV20-1,SARAGSGYT
TRBJ1-1,TRBV7-3,ASSYLLRTGNTEAF
TRBJ1-5,TRBV6-4,ASTCKEGALEDNQPQH
TRBJ1-5,TRBV11-2,ASSSYRGENQPQH
TRBJ2-7,TRBV5-6,ASSHGWVYVGGRPYEQY
TRBJ1-2,TRBV9,ASSVETGGHYGYT
TRBJ1-5,TRBV6-6,ASSSGNQPQH
TRBJ2-3,TRBV4-1,ASSQDERGGRTDTQY
TRBJ2-7,TRBV10-2,ASRTGVGEQY
TRBJ2-7,TRBV27,ASSPPRTGPSSYEQY
TRBJ2-7,TRBV6-5,ASSQTWTGTYEQY
TRBJ1-1,TRBV7-2,ASSFVNTEAF
TRBJ1-1,TRBV6-1,ASKGLGTEAF
TRBJ2-2,TRBV12-5,ASGLVAGANTGELF
TRBJ1-5,TRBV30,ACCSSNQPQH
TRBJ1-5,TRBV4-2,ASSHGQGNQPQH
TRBJ2-3,TRBV7-2,ASSYFTDTQY
TRBJ2-1,TRBV6-5,ASSEPQEQF
TRBJ1-2,TRBV19,ALGGNYGYT
TRBJ2-1,TRBV27,ASSHPGPNEQF
TRBJ2-3,TRBV14,ASSHTTRRLSTDTQY
TRBJ1-5,TRBV5-3,ARSWRLCPLDRGGNQPQH
TRBJ1-1,TRBV2,ASRSGRPLNTEAF
TRBJ2-5,TRBV10-1,ARLADQETQY